This T cell receptor (beta chain) stems from a study of monozygotic twins with cystic fibrosis. Generated by immunoSEQ multiplex PCR, the TCRdb table keeps only in-frame clones and is missing some. The sample contains 30,000 to 45,000 clones, 84% of which appear only once. Germline CDR1 MNHEY, CDR2 SVGAGI. There are 13 residues in the CDR3. V trimming: 4 bases; J trimming: 4 bases; junction bases outside the gene matches: 2. This chain uses TRBV6-5 with TRBJ2-7; TRBD2 matches at 9 bases. Sequencing input: blood. The sequence derives from a girl aged 2-10 years with cystic fibrosis. CDR3 coding DNA: TGTGCCAGCAGTTTCCTAGCGGGGTACGAGCAGTACTTC. Its translation is CASSFLAGYEQYF.